This entry concerns a single TCR beta chain. Its antigen is unknown. This sample is drawn from a study of cytomegalovirus exposure and HLA in healthy donors. Regarding the study as a whole: A later analysis associated roughly 15,000 TCR beta sequences with HLA alleles at a 0.05 false discovery rate.

The PCR used 60 Vbeta and 13 Jbeta primers. The protocol was immunoSEQ multiplex PCR, while the TCRdb copy is restricted to in-frame clones and leaves out a portion. This table has some 160,000 clones, 70% to 80% appearing once. Germline V CDR1 and CDR2: SGHDT, YYEEEE. The CDR3 consists of 19 residues. Trimming took 1 base from V and 4 from J; bases not matched to a gene: 18. Sequencing was carried out using PBMCs. This sequence was found in a woman aged 35 to 49 in good health and CMV-seronegative. The V call is TRBV5-6, the J call TRBJ2-7, with 9 bases matching TRBD2. The CDR3 reads CASSLLGGPPSGGRYEQYF. The DNA for the CDR3 is TGTGCCAGCAGCTTGCTAGGGGGCCCCCCCAGCGGGGGGAGGTACGAGCAGTACTTC. The full variable domain, rest sourced from reference TRBV5-6 and TRBJ2-7, is DAGVTQSPTHLIKTRGQQVTLRCSPKSGHDTVSWYQQALGQGPQFIFQYYEEEERQRGNFPDRFSGHQFPNYSSELNVNALLLGDSALYLCASSLLGGPPSGGRYEQYFGPGTRLTVT.